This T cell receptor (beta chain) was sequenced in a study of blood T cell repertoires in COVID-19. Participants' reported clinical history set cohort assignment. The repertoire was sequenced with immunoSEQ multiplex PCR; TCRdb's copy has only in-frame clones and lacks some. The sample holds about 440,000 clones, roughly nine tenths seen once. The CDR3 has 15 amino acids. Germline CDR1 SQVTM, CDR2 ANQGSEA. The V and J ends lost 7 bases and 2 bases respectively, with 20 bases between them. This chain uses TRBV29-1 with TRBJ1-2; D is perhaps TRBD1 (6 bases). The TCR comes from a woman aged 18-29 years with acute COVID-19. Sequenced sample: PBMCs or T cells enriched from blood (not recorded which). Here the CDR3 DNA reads TGCAGCGCTCTACTTCAGGGGAAAAGGAACTATGGCTACACCTTC. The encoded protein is CSALLQGKRNYGYTF.